Below, one T cell receptor (beta chain) is given with its context. Its antigen is unidentified. The entry originates in a study of T cell repertoires in urothelial bladder cancer. Trimming removed 2 bases from V and 1 base from J, with 11 bases in between. The CDR3 is 15 amino acids. Germline V CDR1 and CDR2: SGHVS, FNYEAQ. General study points: Benign specimens had a median about 13% infiltrating lymphocyte percentage.

This table comes from immunoSEQ multiplex PCR, and its TCRdb copy is limited to in-frame clones, with some not included. The repertoire includes 6,400 or so clones, about two thirds of them detected once, and 10% to 15% sits in the top ten. The genes are TRBV7-6 and TRBJ2-5, with unresolved D. This clonotype originated in a human donor with urothelial carcinoma. The sample consisted of tumor-infiltrating cells from bladder cancer. The CDR3 nucleotides read TGTGCCAGCAGCTTACTCTACGGATCCCAAGAGACCCAGTACTTC. Its translation: CASSLLYGSQETQYF.